The 24 T cell receptor beta chains in this list originate from one sample, sequenced in a study of Ad26.COV2.S vaccination and SARS-CoV-2 variants. The treatment is: some 20 received Ad26.COV2.S at low or high dose, single or two shots; about 5 received placebo; per-sample allocation not given. All samples were drawn on day 63, counting from the first vaccine or placebo injection. Only in-frame clones appear in the TCRdb table, and some are missing; sequencing was by immunoSEQ multiplex PCR. Seen here are about 390,000 clones, less than 90% observed once, and the top ten hold approximately 3.7%. The sequenced sample was peripheral blood, obtained in a trial of Ad26.COV2.S vaccine versus placebo. Every receptor here comes from a person aged 18-60 years who received the Ad26.COV2.S COVID-19 vaccine or a placebo.

The CDR3 loop is CASSLRGRDLWWSGSPLHF. As DNA, the CDR3 is TGTGCCAGCAGCTTGAGGGGTCGAGATCTTTGGTGGAGTGGTTCACCCCTCCACTTT. The chain links TRBV7-8 to TRBJ1-6; weak D call: TRBD1 (5 bases). The CDR3 runs to 19 residues. Germline CDR1 reads SGHVS; CDR2 reads FQNEAQ. Deletions cut 3 bases from V and 9 bases from J, with 27 bases between.

The CDR3 spells CASSLGNRGMDEQYF. CDR3 coding DNA: TGTGCCAGCAGCTTAGGGAATAGGGGGATGGACGAGCAGTACTTC. V and J are TRBV7-9 and TRBJ2-7; D is perhaps TRBD1 (6 bases). Trimming took off 1 base at V and 5 bases at J, with 15 bases between the two ends. The CDR3 is 15 residues long. The germline gives CDR1 SEHNR, CDR2 FQNEAQ (reference sequence).

Worth noting for this clone: Other DNA variants within this sample encode the same CDR3. V and J are TRBV12-3 or TRBV12-4 and TRBJ2-2, with D hard to call. V was clipped by 5 bases and J by 4 bases, with 5 bases between them. This CDR3 has 12 amino acids. As DNA, the CDR3 is TGTGCCAGCAGTCCGAGCACCGGGGAGCTGTTTTTT. It specifies CASSPSTGELFF.

The chain couples TRBV15 to TRBJ1-1, with a tentative D call TRBD1 (5 bases). Germline CDR1 is LNHNV and CDR2 is YYDKDF (reference sequence). The V gene lost 5 bases and the J gene lost 4 bases, with 17 bases spanning the gap. The CDR3 totals 15 residues. CDR3 residues: CATSPQGRVATEAFF. The CDR3 region has the DNA TGTGCCACCAGCCCCCAGGGCAGGGTGGCCACTGAAGCTTTCTTT.

This chain connects TRBV4-1 to TRBJ1-5; TRBD1 is a possible D gene (5 bases). CDR3 length equals 16 residues. The V gene's germline CDR1 is MGHRA and CDR2 YSYEKL. The ends were cut back, 1 base at V and 0 bases at J, with 10 bases in the middle. CDR3 loop: CASSQVLTVSNQPQHF. The CDR3 DNA follows: TGCGCCAGCAGCCAAGTCCTGACAGTTAGCAATCAGCCCCAGCATTTT.

This chain uses TRBV29-1 with TRBJ2-5, with 7 bases matching TRBD1. Germline values: CDR1 SQVTM, CDR2 ANQGSEA. This CDR3 has 14 amino acids. V shed 4 bases, J shed 5 bases, and the junction held 10 bases outside the gene matches. CDR3: CSVVPDRAVETQYF. In DNA, the CDR3 is TGCAGCGTTGTACCCGACAGGGCCGTTGAGACCCAGTACTTC.

The chain is built from TRBV10-1 and TRBJ1-1; D is unclear. CDR3 length equals 13 residues. V gave up 4 bases and J gave up 1 base, with 7 bases separating them. Germline CDR1 WNHNN, CDR2 SYGVQD (reference sequence). The CDR3: CASSVTGNTEAFF. Written as DNA, the CDR3 is TGCGCCAGCAGTGTGACGGGGAACACTGAAGCTTTCTTT.

The chain links TRBV2 to TRBJ2-5; D might be TRBD1 (6 bases). V was trimmed by 7 bases and J by 1 base, leaving 13 bases between them. The CDR3 loop spans 14 amino acids. Germline lookup yields CDR1 SNHLY and CDR2 FYNNEI. DNA for the CDR3: TGTGCCAGCATCTCCGGGACAAGCCAAGAGACCCAGTACTTC. Its protein product is CASISGTSQETQYF.

This CDR3 is CASRQTVNTGELFF. CDR3 DNA sequence: TGTGCCAGCAGGCAGACAGTGAACACCGGGGAGCTGTTTTTT. This chain links TRBV6-5 with TRBJ2-2; TRBD1 might be the D (5 bases). Germline V lookup: CDR1 MNHEY, CDR2 SVGAGI. Trimming removed 6 bases at V and 1 base at J, with 9 bases between. The CDR3 totals 14 residues.

The chain joins TRBV11-2 to TRBJ1-3; D is unclear. The V end lost 0 bases, the J end lost 0 bases, and 12 bases lay between the germline ends. Germline CDR1 reads SGHAT; CDR2 reads FQNNGV. The CDR3 contains 17 residues. The CDR3 region is CASSLDIGIDSGNTIYF. CDR3 DNA sequence: TGTGCCAGCAGCTTAGATATCGGTATCGACTCTGGAAACACCATATATTTT.

The chain employs TRBV29-1 and TRBJ2-1; 10 bases match TRBD2. This CDR3 has 13 amino acids. Germline lookup yields CDR1 SQVTM and CDR2 ANQGSEA. Here the CDR3 DNA reads TGCAGTCTTAGCGGGGGGCTCTCTAATGAGCAGTTCTTC. It specifies CSLSGGLSNEQFF.

This rearrangement joins TRBV7-2 to TRBJ1-1; possible D gene TRBD1, 5 bases. Per the germline V gene, CDR1 is SGHTA and CDR2 is FQGNSA. V was shortened by 3 bases and J by 6 bases, with 14 bases between the two germline ends. The CDR3 loop spans 14 amino acids. This chain's CDR3 is CASSLGGGVPEAFF. The CDR3, as DNA: TGTGCCAGCAGCTTGGGGGGAGGAGTTCCTGAAGCTTTCTTT.

This chain's CDR3 is CASSLAQQETQYF. DNA of the CDR3: TGTGCCAGCAGCTTAGCCCAGCAAGAGACCCAGTACTTC. V gene TRBV7-6 combines with J gene TRBJ2-5; unclear D gene. Trimming pared 0 bases from V and 2 bases from J, leaving 4 bases between. CDR1 SGHVS and CDR2 FNYEAQ come from the germline V gene. This CDR3 contains 13 residues. The entire variable domain, with the rest obtained from reference TRBV7-6 and TRBJ2-5, is as follows: GAGVSQSPRYKVTKRGQDVALRCDPISGHVSLYWYRQALGQGPEFLTYFNYEAQQDKSGLPNDRFSAERPEGSISTLTIQRTEQRDSAMYRCASSLAQQETQYFGPGTRLLVL.

The rearrangement joins TRBV5-1 to TRBJ2-2; 7 bases are shared with TRBD2. Germline V gives CDR1 SGHRS, CDR2 YFSETQ. J was trimmed by 7 bases and V by 5 bases; bases with no gene match: 11. This CDR3 has 15 residues. CDR3 in amino acids: CASRRDYPAGGELFF. The DNA for the CDR3 is TGCGCCAGCAGAAGGGACTATCCGGCCGGCGGGGAGCTGTTTTTT.

J is TRBJ2-7 and V is TRBV7-2; possibly TRBD2 for D (5 bases). CDR1 is SGHTA, CDR2 FQGNSA, per germline. Trimming shortened V by 5 bases and J by 5 bases, and 16 bases separated the two germline ends. The CDR3 has 14 amino acids. The CDR3 is CASSPGGLRNEQYF. CDR3 nucleotide sequence: TGTGCCAGCAGCCCTGGCGGGTTAAGAAACGAGCAGTACTTC. Based on the CDR3 plus reference TRBV7-2 and TRBJ2-7, the full variable domain is GAGVSQSPSNKVTEKGKDVELRCDPISGHTALYWYRQSLGQGLEFLIYFQGNSAPDKSGLPSDRFSAERTGGSVSTLTIQRTQQEDSAVYLCASSPGGLRNEQYFGPGTRLTVT.

V gene TRBV5-4 combines with J gene TRBJ1-4; D is possibly TRBD1 (6 bases). V was shortened by 2 bases and J by 6 bases, with 8 bases between the two germline ends. Germline CDR1 reads SGHNT; CDR2 reads YYREEE (reference sequence). The CDR3 runs to 13 residues. CDR3 DNA: TGTGCCAGCAGCTTTAGGGGGGATGAAAAACTGTTTTTT. This encodes CASSFRGDEKLFF.

The chain combines TRBV10-2 with TRBJ1-1; a weak D match, TRBD1 (6 bases). The CDR3 totals 14 residues. Deletions cut 6 bases from V and 0 bases from J, with 11 bases between. The germline gives CDR1 WSHSY, CDR2 SAAADI. Here the CDR3 DNA reads TGCGCCAGCAGGTTAGGACAGATGAACACTGAAGCTTTCTTT. Translated, it gives CASRLGQMNTEAFF.

CDR3 DNA: TGTGCCTGGAGCTTGGCCGGGGAGCTGTTTTTT. Its protein product is CAWSLAGELFF. The chain couples TRBV30 to TRBJ2-2; D is uncertain. Trimming cost V 3 bases and J 6 bases, with 5 bases left between them. The germline V gene encodes CDR1 GTSNPN and CDR2 SVGIG (reference sequence). CDR3 length: 11 amino acids.

The V and J genes are TRBV19 and TRBJ1-4, with TRBD1 as a possible D gene (5 bases). Germline CDR1 is LNHDA and CDR2 is SQIVND (reference sequence). The CDR3 has 17 amino acids. V lost 2 bases, J lost 0 bases, and 13 bases lay in between. In DNA, the CDR3 is TGTGCCAGTAGTATACAAGGGGCCCGTGCAACTAATGAAAAACTGTTTTTT. As protein: CASSIQGARATNEKLFF.

DNA for the CDR3: TGCAGCGTTGAGGGGCAGGGTGAGTCGGACGAGCAGTACTTC. It specifies CSVEGQGESDEQYF. The rearrangement joins TRBV29-1 to TRBJ2-7, with TRBD1 as a possible D gene (5 bases). This CDR3 has 14 residues. Trimming removed 3 bases from V and 5 bases from J, with 17 bases in between. Germline values: CDR1 SQVTM, CDR2 ANQGSEA.

This chain connects TRBV30 to TRBJ1-2; D might be TRBD1 (5 bases). The CDR3 length is 13 residues. Germline CDR1 and CDR2: GTSNPN and SVGIG (reference sequence). Trimming removed 3 bases at V and 3 bases at J, with 11 bases between. This chain's CDR3 is CAWRRQFDYGYTF. CDR3 DNA sequence: TGTGCCTGGAGAAGACAGTTTGACTATGGCTACACCTTC.

The chain has TRBV6-2 or TRBV6-3 and TRBJ1-5; D ambiguous. The CDR3 is made up of 15 amino acids. With 2 bases removed from V and 2 bases from J, the gap between germline ends came to 10 bases. Germline loops: CDR1 MNHEY, CDR2 SVGEGT. CDR3 nucleotide sequence: TGTGCCAGCAGTTACCCACAAGAGGGCAATCAGCCCCAGCATTTT. Its protein product is CASSYPQEGNQPQHF.

The CDR3 DNA follows: TGTGCCAGCAGCTTTGGACCCGATGAGCAGTTCTTC. Translated, it gives CASSFGPDEQFF. The gene calls are TRBV5-4 and TRBJ2-1; D gene ambiguous. CDR1 and CDR2 (germline): SGHNT, YYREEE (reference sequence). There are 12 residues in the CDR3. The V end lost 2 bases, the J end lost 8 bases, and 8 bases lay between the germline ends.

The chain links TRBV6-5 to TRBJ1-1; 7 bases fit TRBD1. The CDR3 sequence is 14 residues long. V gave up 4 bases and J gave up 1 base; unmatched junction bases: 3. CDR1 is MNHEY and CDR2 is SVGAGI in the germline V gene. CDR3 residues: CASSLRTGNTEAFF. Written as DNA, the CDR3 is TGTGCCAGCAGTTTAAGGACAGGGAACACTGAAGCTTTCTTT.